This is a list of T cell receptor beta chains from one sample in a study of cytomegalovirus exposure and HLA in healthy donors. Method: immunoSEQ multiplex PCR; TCRdb's copy keeps in-frame clones and lacks some. Counted here are approximately 110,000 clones, roughly nine tenths occurring once; the ten biggest clones make up roughly 4.2%. Sequenced sample: PBMCs. These receptors originate from a woman aged 18 to 35 in good health and CMV-seropositive. Each CDR3 is given with its conserved first and last residue. A D gene is named only where the DNA matches it firmly. Some rows mark clone size as missing; the rest say once, few, many or name a class of expanded clone.

CDR3 protein	CDR3 DNA	V gene	clone size	J gene	D gene
CASSLGTNLGNQPQHF	TGCGCCAGCAGCTTGGGTACTAACCTCGGCAATCAGCCCCAGCATTTT	TRBV5-1	NA	TRBJ1-5	NA
CASSLGVGGRTPTAFF	TGTGCCAGCAGCTTAGGCGTTGGGGGCCGCACGCCCACAGCTTTCTTT	TRBV13	NA	TRBJ1-1	NA
CAISESGGGQPQHF	TGTGCCATCAGTGAGTCGGGAGGAGGACAGCCCCAGCATTTT	TRBV10-3	once	TRBJ1-5	NA
CASSSGSSYNEQFF	TGTGCCAGCAGCAGCGGGAGCTCCTACAATGAGCAGTTCTTC	TRBV6-5	once	TRBJ2-1	TRBD2
CASSLRTGADNEQFF	TGTGCCAGCAGCTTAAGGACAGGGGCCGACAATGAGCAGTTCTTC	TRBV7-6	NA	TRBJ2-1	TRBD1
CASSRTGLAGGQIINEQFF	TGTGCCAGCAGCCGGACGGGACTAGCGGGGGGCCAAATAATCAATGAGCAGTTCTTC	TRBV7-9	NA	TRBJ2-1	TRBD2
CASSLSQGYGYTF	TGTGCCAGCAGTTTAAGTCAGGGGTATGGCTACACCTTC	TRBV28	NA	TRBJ1-2	NA
CSAPSQGGDEQFF	TGCAGCGCCCCCTCCCAGGGAGGGGATGAGCAGTTCTTC	TRBV29-1	NA	TRBJ2-1	TRBD2
CASSSAHGRGYGYTF	TGTGCCAGCAGCTCCGCCCACGGGAGAGGCTATGGCTACACCTTC	TRBV9	once	TRBJ1-2	NA
CASSSTRGSGANVLTF	TGTGCCAGCAGCTCCACTAGGGGGTCTGGGGCCAACGTCCTGACTTTC	TRBV11-3	NA	TRBJ2-6	NA
CSGGADGYTF	TGCAGCGGTGGGGCGGATGGCTACACCTTC	TRBV29-1	few	TRBJ1-2	NA
CASSLSVRNQPQHF	TGTGCCAGCAGTTTATCGGTCAGGAATCAGCCCCAGCATTTT	TRBV28	NA	TRBJ1-5	NA
CASSQQGSTDTQYF	TGTGCCAGCAGCCAACAGGGCAGCACAGATACGCAGTATTTT	TRBV7-8	NA	TRBJ2-3	NA
CASSLAGRVSGNTIYF	TGCGCCAGCAGCTTGGCCGGGAGGGTATCTGGAAACACCATATATTTT	TRBV5-1	once	TRBJ1-3	NA
CASSLDRDQPQHF	TGCGCCAGCAGCCTTGACAGAGATCAGCCCCAGCATTTT	TRBV5-1	few	TRBJ1-5	NA
CASSLAWQGGPYEQYF	TGTGCCAGCAGCTTGGCCTGGCAGGGTGGACCCTACGAGCAGTACTTC	TRBV5-4	NA	TRBJ2-7	NA
CASSLTGTNEKLFF	TGTGCCAGCAGCTTAACAGGGACTAATGAAAAACTGTTTTTT	TRBV5-6	once	TRBJ1-4	NA
CASGGQAQETQYF	TGTGCCAGCGGGGGACAGGCCCAAGAGACCCAGTACTTC	TRBV6-6	NA	TRBJ2-5	TRBD1
CASSVGETGLYEQYF	TGTGCCAGCAGCGTAGGCGAGACAGGACTCTACGAGCAGTACTTC	TRBV9	NA	TRBJ2-7	NA
CASSLASVNSRVGYTF	TGTGCCAGCAGCTTGGCCTCGGTTAACAGTCGAGTGGGCTACACCTTC	TRBV5-8	once	TRBJ1-2	NA
CASSAPSGAAYNEQFF	TGTGCCAGCAGCGCCCCTAGCGGGGCCGCCTACAATGAGCAGTTCTTC	TRBV9	NA	TRBJ2-1	TRBD2
CASSHDRGTAYEQYF	TGCGCCAGCAGTCACGACAGAGGAACGGCCTACGAGCAGTACTTC	TRBV4-1	NA	TRBJ2-7	NA
CASSLNLGAPSGYTF	TGTGCCAGCAGTTTAAATCTGGGGGCGCCTTCTGGCTACACCTTC	TRBV27	NA	TRBJ1-2	NA
CSVAAITEAFF	TGCAGCGTTGCCGCTATAACTGAAGCTTTCTTT	TRBV29-1	NA	TRBJ1-1	NA
CASSVELAGNTIYF	TGTGCCAGCAGCGTAGAGCTAGCCGGAAACACCATATATTTT	TRBV9	once	TRBJ1-3	NA
CASSAGTEITGELFF	TGTGCCAGCAGCGCCGGGACAGAAATCACCGGGGAGCTGTTTTTT	TRBV9	few	TRBJ2-2	TRBD1
CASSLVRGGGEQYF	TGTGCCAGCAGCTTAGTCCGCGGGGGAGGCGAGCAGTACTTC	TRBV11-3	NA	TRBJ2-7	TRBD2
CASSLLGVANEKLFF	TGTGCCAGCAGCTTACTCGGGGTGGCTAATGAAAAACTGTTTTTT	TRBV7-2	NA	TRBJ1-4	NA
CAWSGRSYGYTF	TGTGCCTGGAGTGGCAGAAGCTATGGCTACACCTTC	TRBV30	NA	TRBJ1-2	NA
CASIPGTGRNTEAFF	TGTGCCAGCATACCGGGGACAGGACGAAACACTGAAGCTTTCTTT	TRBV2	NA	TRBJ1-1	TRBD1
CASSFAWGYTF	TGTGCCAGCAGTTTCGCGTGGGGCTACACCTTC	TRBV28	NA	TRBJ1-2	NA
CASSEASGVVYEQYF	TGTGCCAGCAGTGAGGCTAGCGGGGTCGTCTACGAGCAGTACTTC	TRBV2	once	TRBJ2-7	TRBD2
CATSRDRTGLAGDNEQFF	TGTGCCACCAGCAGAGACCGCACCGGACTAGCGGGAGACAATGAGCAGTTCTTC	TRBV15	once	TRBJ2-1	TRBD2